This T cell receptor (beta chain) was captured in a study of blood T cell repertoires in COVID-19. Overall study context: The United States, Italy and Spain were the sources of the acute and convalescent COVID-19 samples. PBMCs, B-cell-depleted T cells, or T cells provided the cDNA or gDNA that made up the material.

Deletions cut 7 bases from V and 7 bases from J, with 19 bases between. CDR3 size: 14 residues. Germline V gives CDR1 LNHDA, CDR2 SQIVND (reference sequence). Study processing details: Using reference gene primer amplification, nucleated cell counts were estimated. Measured with immunoSEQ multiplex PCR; TCRdb has only the in-frame clones, and not every one. Clonal size and the V and J genes are those of that table, whereas D and trimming came from the DNA. The profile shows about 25,000 clones, about four fifths of them singletons. This clonotype was obtained from a man aged 65 to 85 with acute or convalescent COVID-19. The genes are TRBV19 and TRBJ1-2; perhaps TRBD1 as D (5 bases). Material for sequencing was peripheral blood. The CDR3 coding sequence is TGTGCCAGTACCCCCGGGCAGGGCTCTGGTGGCTACACCTTC. Translating it yields CASTPGQGSGGYTF.